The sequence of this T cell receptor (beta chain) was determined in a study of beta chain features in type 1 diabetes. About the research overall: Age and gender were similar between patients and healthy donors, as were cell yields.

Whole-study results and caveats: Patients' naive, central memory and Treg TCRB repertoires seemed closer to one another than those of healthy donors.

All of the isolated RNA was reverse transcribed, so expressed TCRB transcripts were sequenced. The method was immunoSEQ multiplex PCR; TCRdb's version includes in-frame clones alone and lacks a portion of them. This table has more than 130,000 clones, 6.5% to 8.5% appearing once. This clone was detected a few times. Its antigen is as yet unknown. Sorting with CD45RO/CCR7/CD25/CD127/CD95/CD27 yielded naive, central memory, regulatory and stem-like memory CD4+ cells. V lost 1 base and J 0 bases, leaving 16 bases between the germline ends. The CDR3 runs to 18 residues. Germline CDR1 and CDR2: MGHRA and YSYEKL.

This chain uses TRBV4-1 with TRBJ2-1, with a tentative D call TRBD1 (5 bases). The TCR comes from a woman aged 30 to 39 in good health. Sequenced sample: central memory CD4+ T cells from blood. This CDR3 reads CASSQVVQQASSYNEQFF. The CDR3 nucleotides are TGCGCCAGCAGCCAAGTCGTGCAACAGGCGAGCTCCTACAATGAGCAGTTCTTC.